This T cell receptor (beta chain) was identified in a study of blood T cell repertoires in COVID-19 (dated by TCRdb to 2020 to 2022). Describing the broader study: Collaborator samples came from the United States, Italy and Spain and covered acute and convalescent phases of COVID-19. The prospective study material was composed of cDNA or gDNA derived from T cells, B-cell-depleted T cells, or PBMCs. Deeply sampled blood TCRbeta repertoires from subjects exposed to, actively infected with, or recovered from COVID-19 were included in the dataset. The repertoires were released in a freely available public database intended as a resource for research on the immune response to SARS-CoV-2. Samples came from the ongoing ImmuneRACE study (first 160 participants) plus 1,254 subjects from 6 global collaborators. A de-identified subject ID, COVID-19 status, age in years and sex were almost always included in the sample metadata. Where available, HLA class I and class II types were obtained from metadata supplied by the sample provider rather than from assay-based typing. The full study reports these points: The amount of clinical and demographic metadata varied by source and participant and was provided uncurated.

The CDR3 holds 15 amino acids from the cysteine to the phenylalanine. Only the CDR3 portion is preserved as DNA: 45 bases, with reading frame beginning at the first base. The V end loses 0 bases and the J end loses 5 bases, and a stretch of 14 bases separates them. CDR1 and CDR2 are read off the germline V gene as SGHRS and YFSETQ. The immunoSEQ Assay, a bias-controlled multiplex PCR, was used to amplify TCRbeta CDR3 regions from genomic DNA. Processing in the source paper ran as follows. Nucleated cell counts per sample were estimated from amplification of reference gene primers within the assay. To quantify the absolute abundance of each unique TCRbeta CDR3 rearrangement, sequence reads were collapsed and filtered. Productive Simpson clonality was computed per sample as the square root of Simpson's diversity index over productive rearrangements. As stored in TCRdb, this immuneACCESS dataset retains in-frame rearrangements with V and J assigned. A fraction of the clones does not appear; measured against another copy, unresolved V genes explain less than half of the discrepancy, and the remainder lacks a known reason. V and J calls and clone size are copied from that table; D and trimming were computed from the DNA. The sample table shows over 85,000 clones, and roughly 82% are seen once. About 15% of the sample is taken by the ten largest.

The collaborating institutions used their own protocols to collect whole blood in K2EDTA tubes. For TCRbeta analysis, collaborators shipped samples as frozen whole blood, isolated PBMCs, or DNA extracted from either of those sample types. To note about this clone: Its binding antigen is unknown. The sample holds no much larger clone one base away, and base qualities are not on file.

The chain is encoded by TRBV5-1 joined to TRBJ2-5; the D segment could be TRBD1, given 6 matching bases. This TCR came from a woman aged 60-70 years with acute or convalescent COVID-19. Sequences were obtained from peripheral blood. The CDR3 loop reads CASSLEGGLRETQYF. The nucleotides read TGCGCCAGCAGCTTGGAAGGGGGTCTCAGGGAGACCCAGTACTTC.